These 7 T cell receptor beta chains originate from one sample sequenced in a study of regulatory T cells in long-lasting Graves disease. Researchers made TCR beta libraries by using iRepertoire HTBI primers and running Arm-PCR on CDR3 regions. TCRdb re-derived calls from the multiplex PCR reads in MiXCR, one entry per CDR3 protein. The sample holds 250,000 to 400,000 distinct CDR3 sequences, more than 15% seen once. Stated time point: newly diagnosed GD, antithyroid drugs for less than 3 months. RNA from PBMCs was the source of the TCR library. The specimen was peripheral blood mononuclear cells (PBMCs), collected at new diagnosis, from a patient treated with antithyroid drugs. Receptors were obtained from a female donor with Graves disease.

Many counts were recorded for this clonotype. V usage is TRBV27 and J usage is TRBJ2-7; a weak D match, TRBD2 (6 bases). CDR1 MNHEY and CDR2 SMNVEV come from the germline V gene (reference sequence). Deletions cut 7 bases from V and 5 bases from J, with 18 bases between. CDR3 length: 14 amino acids. CDR3 sequence reads: CASMSRDLLDEQYF. In nucleotides, the CDR3 is TGTGCCAGCATGTCGCGGGACCTCCTGGACGAGCAGTACTTC.

This clonotype came up many times. The chain employs TRBV2 and TRBJ2-7; possible D gene TRBD1, 6 bases. V gave up 0 bases and J gave up 3 bases, with 9 bases separating them. This CDR3 is 14 amino acids long. CDR1 SNHLY and CDR2 FYNNEI come from the germline V gene. DNA for the CDR3: TGTGCCAGCAGTGAAGCCGGGACACTCTACGAGCAGTACTTC. As protein: CASSEAGTLYEQYF.

V is TRBV15 and J is TRBJ2-2; TRBD2 might be the D (5 bases). Trimming cost V 8 bases and J 0 bases, with 10 bases left between them. This CDR3 region has 14 residues. The germline V gene encodes CDR1 LNHNV and CDR2 YYDKDF (reference sequence). The chain's CDR3 is CATATGANTGELFF. The CDR3 DNA is TGTGCCACCGCAACCGGGGCGAACACCGGGGAGCTGTTTTTT.

This clonotype was seen many times. The chain carries TRBV6-5 and TRBJ1-1; tentatively, D is TRBD1 (6 bases). CDR1 and CDR2 (germline): MNHEY, SVGAGI. This CDR3 is built from 14 residues. With 2 bases removed from V and 5 bases from J, the gap between germline ends came to 12 bases. The CDR3 bases are TGTGCCAGCAGTTACGGGGGCAGCCTAACTGAAGCTTTCTTT. Its translation is CASSYGGSLTEAFF.

The chain uses TRBV2 and TRBJ2-1, with D perhaps matching TRBD2 (6 bases). Trimming cost V 7 bases and J 5 bases, with 18 bases left between them. Germline V CDR1 and CDR2: SNHLY, FYNNEI. The CDR3 is 15 amino acids. The CDR3 loop is CASTSWGEQHNEQFF. The CDR3 DNA follows: TGTGCCAGCACCTCTTGGGGGGAGCAACACAATGAGCAGTTCTTC.

The chain is built from TRBV30 and TRBJ1-1; D is ambiguous. Germline assignment: CDR1 GTSNPN and CDR2 SVGIG (reference sequence). The V gene lost 1 base and the J gene lost 2 bases, with 14 bases spanning the gap. The CDR3 is 15 residues long. The CDR3 coding sequence is TGTGCCTGGAGTGAGTTAACAGTTGAAAACACTGAAGCTTTCTTT. It codes for CAWSELTVENTEAFF.

This clonotype has ten or more counts. CDR3 amino acids: CASSYSIQGEYEQYF. DNA of the CDR3: TGTGCCAGCAGTTACTCGATCCAGGGGGAATACGAGCAGTACTTC. This chain joins TRBV6-5 and TRBJ2-7; 7 bases map to TRBD1. This CDR3 has 15 amino acids. Germline CDR1 reads MNHEY; CDR2 reads SVGAGI. With 0 bases clipped from V and 4 bases from J, the junction kept 6 bases outside the gene matches.